This is a list of T cell receptor beta chains from one sample in a study of blood T cell repertoires in COVID-19. Produced via immunoSEQ multiplex PCR; TCRdb's table is partial and in-frame only. The table has 150,000 to 200,000 clones, more than 80% seen once; the top ten hold 9.5% to 15%. Sequencing was performed on peripheral blood. These receptors came from a woman of 80 years or more with COVID-19, enrolled during active disease. CDR3s include the opening cysteine and the closing phenylalanine or tryptophan. The D gene is left open where the match is weak. Only part of the rows carry a size: once, few, many, or a class if the clone is expanded.

d_gene,j_gene,abundance,v_gene,CDR3aa,CDR3nt
-,TRBJ2-7,-,TRBV3-1/TRBV3-2,CASSQGGHEQYF,TGTGCCAGCAGCCAGGGGGGGCACGAGCAGTACTTC
-,TRBJ2-2,-,TRBV5-1,CASSLSGTTGELFF,TGCGCCAGCAGCCTAAGCGGCACAACCGGGGAGCTGTTTTTT
TRBD2,TRBJ2-2,-,TRBV15,CATSRDRASGRTGELFF,TGTGCCACCAGCAGAGATCGGGCTAGCGGGAGAACCGGGGAGCTGTTTTTT
-,TRBJ2-5,-,TRBV6-6,CASSYAGETQYF,TGTGCCAGCAGTTACGCGGGGGAGACCCAGTACTTC
-,TRBJ1-2,-,TRBV19,CASSRRGRELAGYGYTF,TGTGCCAGTAGCCGCAGGGGCAGGGAGCTTGCAGGCTATGGCTACACCTTC
TRBD1,TRBJ2-1,-,TRBV12-3/TRBV12-4,CASSSRQGAEQFF,TGTGCCAGCAGTTCTCGACAGGGGGCAGAGCAGTTCTTC
-,TRBJ1-1,-,TRBV5-1,CASKKGQDTEAFF,TGCGCCAGCAAAAAGGGGCAGGACACTGAAGCTTTCTTT
TRBD1,TRBJ2-1,-,TRBV2,CASINRGEQFF,TGTGCCAGCATTAACAGGGGGGAGCAGTTCTTC
TRBD1,TRBJ1-1,-,TRBV19,CASSPSNRGYTEAFF,TGTGCCAGTAGTCCTTCTAACAGGGGATACACTGAAGCTTTCTTT
-,TRBJ1-5,-,TRBV10-1,CASSESVQVSLFSNQPQHF,TGCGCCAGCAGTGAGTCGGTACAGGTTTCCCTTTTTAGCAATCAGCCCCAGCATTTT
-,TRBJ2-7,-,TRBV6-1,CASSEPSGRHHF,TGTGCCAGCAGTGAACCGTCAGGGAGGCATCACTTC
TRBD2,TRBJ2-1,-,TRBV5-4,CASSSIAGGLVNEQFF,TGTGCCAGCAGCAGCATAGCGGGGGGGCTGGTCAATGAGCAGTTCTTC
-,TRBJ2-2,-,TRBV2,CASREGTNTGELFF,TGTGCCAGCAGGGAGGGTACTAACACCGGGGAGCTGTTTTTT
TRBD1,TRBJ1-6,-,TRBV28,CASSRQGLGSPLHF,TGTGCCAGCAGTCGACAGGGCTTAGGATCACCCCTCCACTTT
-,TRBJ2-5,-,TRBV7-2,CASSFGGKETQYF,TGTGCCAGCAGCTTTGGAGGGAAAGAGACCCAGTACTTC
-,TRBJ2-5,-,TRBV6-2/TRBV6-3,CASSYGQRGTQYF,TGTGCCAGCAGTTACGGCCAACGGGGGACCCAGTACTTC
TRBD2,TRBJ2-3,-,TRBV7-2,CASEPGLGGSNTQYF,TGTGCCAGCGAACCGGGACTAGGAGGGTCGAATACGCAGTATTTT
-,TRBJ2-7,-,TRBV19,CASSRSTRTYEQYF,TGTGCCAGTAGTAGGTCGACTAGAACCTACGAGCAGTACTTC
TRBD1,TRBJ2-7,-,TRBV3-1/TRBV3-2,CASSQPGTGNYEQYF,TGTGCCAGCAGCCAACCCGGGACAGGGAACTACGAGCAGTACTTC
TRBD2,TRBJ2-1,-,TRBV9,CASSLQGLAGIEQFF,TGTGCCAGCAGCCTACAGGGACTAGCGGGGATCGAGCAGTTCTTC
TRBD1,TRBJ2-7,-,TRBV7-9,CASSETGGRYEQYF,TGTGCCAGTTCAGAGACAGGGGGGAGGTACGAGCAGTACTTC
TRBD1,TRBJ1-2,-,TRBV7-9,CASSFPGGQGSGYTF,TGTGCCAGCAGCTTCCCGGGCGGACAGGGTAGTGGCTACACCTTC
TRBD2,TRBJ2-2,many,TRBV4-2,CASSQRLAGSGELFF,TGTGCCAGCAGCCAGAGACTAGCGGGGTCCGGGGAGCTGTTTTTT
TRBD1,TRBJ1-1,-,TRBV19,CASSNGQGIEAFF,TGTGCCAGTAGCAACGGACAGGGAATTGAAGCTTTCTTT
TRBD1,TRBJ1-2,-,TRBV4-2,CASSQAPGQIYGYTF,TGTGCCAGCAGCCAAGCACCGGGACAGATATATGGCTACACCTTC
-,TRBJ2-7,-,TRBV30,CAWSLGGGPYEQYF,TGTGCCTGGAGTTTGGGAGGGGGGCCCTACGAGCAGTACTTC
-,TRBJ2-3,-,TRBV5-1,CASSLYGRFTDTQYF,TGCGCCAGCAGCTTGTACGGGAGATTCACAGATACGCAGTATTTT
-,TRBJ1-6,-,TRBV4-1,CASSQIDSYNSPLHF,TGCGCCAGCAGCCAAATCGACAGCTATAATTCACCCCTCCACTTT
-,TRBJ2-7,-,TRBV19,CASSIDSDTGVYEQYF,TGTGCCAGTAGTATAGATTCGGATACGGGGGTCTACGAGCAGTACTTC
-,TRBJ1-1,-,TRBV10-3,CAISGAGPDTEAFF,TGTGCCATCAGTGGCGCAGGGCCGGACACTGAAGCTTTCTTT
-,TRBJ2-1,-,TRBV18,CASSPGGSYNEQFF,TGTGCCAGCTCTCCAGGGGGGTCCTACAATGAGCAGTTCTTC
-,TRBJ2-2,-,TRBV3-1/TRBV3-2,CASSQVTYTGELFF,TGTGCCAGCAGCCAAGTAACTTACACCGGGGAGCTGTTTTTT
-,TRBJ2-7,few,TRBV28,CASSPTGEQYF,TGTGCCAGCAGTCCTACGGGGGAGCAGTACTTC
-,TRBJ1-5,-,TRBV6-1,CASQRDSNQPQHF,TGTGCCAGCCAGAGGGATAGCAATCAGCCCCAGCATTTT
-,TRBJ1-4,-,TRBV5-6,CASSFGYLGEKLFF,TGTGCCAGCAGCTTCGGGTATTTGGGTGAAAAACTGTTTTTT
TRBD2,TRBJ2-3,-,TRBV3-1/TRBV3-2,CASSQDRAGGHGTDTQYF,TGTGCCAGCAGCCAAGATAGAGCGGGGGGTCACGGGACGGATACGCAGTATTTT
TRBD1,TRBJ1-1,-,TRBV7-9,CASSGWDRMNTEAFF,TGTGCCAGCAGCGGATGGGACAGAATGAACACTGAAGCTTTCTTT
-,TRBJ1-2,-,TRBV3-1/TRBV3-2,CASSLGQLAYGYTF,TGTGCCAGCAGCCTGGGGCAGCTTGCCTATGGCTACACCTTC
-,TRBJ1-2,few,TRBV24-1,CATSGRGNYGYTF,TGTGCCACCAGTGGGAGGGGAAACTATGGCTACACCTTC
-,TRBJ1-6,-,TRBV6-2/TRBV6-3,CASNYKRDSPLHF,TGTGCCAGCAATTACAAGAGGGATTCACCCCTCCACTTT